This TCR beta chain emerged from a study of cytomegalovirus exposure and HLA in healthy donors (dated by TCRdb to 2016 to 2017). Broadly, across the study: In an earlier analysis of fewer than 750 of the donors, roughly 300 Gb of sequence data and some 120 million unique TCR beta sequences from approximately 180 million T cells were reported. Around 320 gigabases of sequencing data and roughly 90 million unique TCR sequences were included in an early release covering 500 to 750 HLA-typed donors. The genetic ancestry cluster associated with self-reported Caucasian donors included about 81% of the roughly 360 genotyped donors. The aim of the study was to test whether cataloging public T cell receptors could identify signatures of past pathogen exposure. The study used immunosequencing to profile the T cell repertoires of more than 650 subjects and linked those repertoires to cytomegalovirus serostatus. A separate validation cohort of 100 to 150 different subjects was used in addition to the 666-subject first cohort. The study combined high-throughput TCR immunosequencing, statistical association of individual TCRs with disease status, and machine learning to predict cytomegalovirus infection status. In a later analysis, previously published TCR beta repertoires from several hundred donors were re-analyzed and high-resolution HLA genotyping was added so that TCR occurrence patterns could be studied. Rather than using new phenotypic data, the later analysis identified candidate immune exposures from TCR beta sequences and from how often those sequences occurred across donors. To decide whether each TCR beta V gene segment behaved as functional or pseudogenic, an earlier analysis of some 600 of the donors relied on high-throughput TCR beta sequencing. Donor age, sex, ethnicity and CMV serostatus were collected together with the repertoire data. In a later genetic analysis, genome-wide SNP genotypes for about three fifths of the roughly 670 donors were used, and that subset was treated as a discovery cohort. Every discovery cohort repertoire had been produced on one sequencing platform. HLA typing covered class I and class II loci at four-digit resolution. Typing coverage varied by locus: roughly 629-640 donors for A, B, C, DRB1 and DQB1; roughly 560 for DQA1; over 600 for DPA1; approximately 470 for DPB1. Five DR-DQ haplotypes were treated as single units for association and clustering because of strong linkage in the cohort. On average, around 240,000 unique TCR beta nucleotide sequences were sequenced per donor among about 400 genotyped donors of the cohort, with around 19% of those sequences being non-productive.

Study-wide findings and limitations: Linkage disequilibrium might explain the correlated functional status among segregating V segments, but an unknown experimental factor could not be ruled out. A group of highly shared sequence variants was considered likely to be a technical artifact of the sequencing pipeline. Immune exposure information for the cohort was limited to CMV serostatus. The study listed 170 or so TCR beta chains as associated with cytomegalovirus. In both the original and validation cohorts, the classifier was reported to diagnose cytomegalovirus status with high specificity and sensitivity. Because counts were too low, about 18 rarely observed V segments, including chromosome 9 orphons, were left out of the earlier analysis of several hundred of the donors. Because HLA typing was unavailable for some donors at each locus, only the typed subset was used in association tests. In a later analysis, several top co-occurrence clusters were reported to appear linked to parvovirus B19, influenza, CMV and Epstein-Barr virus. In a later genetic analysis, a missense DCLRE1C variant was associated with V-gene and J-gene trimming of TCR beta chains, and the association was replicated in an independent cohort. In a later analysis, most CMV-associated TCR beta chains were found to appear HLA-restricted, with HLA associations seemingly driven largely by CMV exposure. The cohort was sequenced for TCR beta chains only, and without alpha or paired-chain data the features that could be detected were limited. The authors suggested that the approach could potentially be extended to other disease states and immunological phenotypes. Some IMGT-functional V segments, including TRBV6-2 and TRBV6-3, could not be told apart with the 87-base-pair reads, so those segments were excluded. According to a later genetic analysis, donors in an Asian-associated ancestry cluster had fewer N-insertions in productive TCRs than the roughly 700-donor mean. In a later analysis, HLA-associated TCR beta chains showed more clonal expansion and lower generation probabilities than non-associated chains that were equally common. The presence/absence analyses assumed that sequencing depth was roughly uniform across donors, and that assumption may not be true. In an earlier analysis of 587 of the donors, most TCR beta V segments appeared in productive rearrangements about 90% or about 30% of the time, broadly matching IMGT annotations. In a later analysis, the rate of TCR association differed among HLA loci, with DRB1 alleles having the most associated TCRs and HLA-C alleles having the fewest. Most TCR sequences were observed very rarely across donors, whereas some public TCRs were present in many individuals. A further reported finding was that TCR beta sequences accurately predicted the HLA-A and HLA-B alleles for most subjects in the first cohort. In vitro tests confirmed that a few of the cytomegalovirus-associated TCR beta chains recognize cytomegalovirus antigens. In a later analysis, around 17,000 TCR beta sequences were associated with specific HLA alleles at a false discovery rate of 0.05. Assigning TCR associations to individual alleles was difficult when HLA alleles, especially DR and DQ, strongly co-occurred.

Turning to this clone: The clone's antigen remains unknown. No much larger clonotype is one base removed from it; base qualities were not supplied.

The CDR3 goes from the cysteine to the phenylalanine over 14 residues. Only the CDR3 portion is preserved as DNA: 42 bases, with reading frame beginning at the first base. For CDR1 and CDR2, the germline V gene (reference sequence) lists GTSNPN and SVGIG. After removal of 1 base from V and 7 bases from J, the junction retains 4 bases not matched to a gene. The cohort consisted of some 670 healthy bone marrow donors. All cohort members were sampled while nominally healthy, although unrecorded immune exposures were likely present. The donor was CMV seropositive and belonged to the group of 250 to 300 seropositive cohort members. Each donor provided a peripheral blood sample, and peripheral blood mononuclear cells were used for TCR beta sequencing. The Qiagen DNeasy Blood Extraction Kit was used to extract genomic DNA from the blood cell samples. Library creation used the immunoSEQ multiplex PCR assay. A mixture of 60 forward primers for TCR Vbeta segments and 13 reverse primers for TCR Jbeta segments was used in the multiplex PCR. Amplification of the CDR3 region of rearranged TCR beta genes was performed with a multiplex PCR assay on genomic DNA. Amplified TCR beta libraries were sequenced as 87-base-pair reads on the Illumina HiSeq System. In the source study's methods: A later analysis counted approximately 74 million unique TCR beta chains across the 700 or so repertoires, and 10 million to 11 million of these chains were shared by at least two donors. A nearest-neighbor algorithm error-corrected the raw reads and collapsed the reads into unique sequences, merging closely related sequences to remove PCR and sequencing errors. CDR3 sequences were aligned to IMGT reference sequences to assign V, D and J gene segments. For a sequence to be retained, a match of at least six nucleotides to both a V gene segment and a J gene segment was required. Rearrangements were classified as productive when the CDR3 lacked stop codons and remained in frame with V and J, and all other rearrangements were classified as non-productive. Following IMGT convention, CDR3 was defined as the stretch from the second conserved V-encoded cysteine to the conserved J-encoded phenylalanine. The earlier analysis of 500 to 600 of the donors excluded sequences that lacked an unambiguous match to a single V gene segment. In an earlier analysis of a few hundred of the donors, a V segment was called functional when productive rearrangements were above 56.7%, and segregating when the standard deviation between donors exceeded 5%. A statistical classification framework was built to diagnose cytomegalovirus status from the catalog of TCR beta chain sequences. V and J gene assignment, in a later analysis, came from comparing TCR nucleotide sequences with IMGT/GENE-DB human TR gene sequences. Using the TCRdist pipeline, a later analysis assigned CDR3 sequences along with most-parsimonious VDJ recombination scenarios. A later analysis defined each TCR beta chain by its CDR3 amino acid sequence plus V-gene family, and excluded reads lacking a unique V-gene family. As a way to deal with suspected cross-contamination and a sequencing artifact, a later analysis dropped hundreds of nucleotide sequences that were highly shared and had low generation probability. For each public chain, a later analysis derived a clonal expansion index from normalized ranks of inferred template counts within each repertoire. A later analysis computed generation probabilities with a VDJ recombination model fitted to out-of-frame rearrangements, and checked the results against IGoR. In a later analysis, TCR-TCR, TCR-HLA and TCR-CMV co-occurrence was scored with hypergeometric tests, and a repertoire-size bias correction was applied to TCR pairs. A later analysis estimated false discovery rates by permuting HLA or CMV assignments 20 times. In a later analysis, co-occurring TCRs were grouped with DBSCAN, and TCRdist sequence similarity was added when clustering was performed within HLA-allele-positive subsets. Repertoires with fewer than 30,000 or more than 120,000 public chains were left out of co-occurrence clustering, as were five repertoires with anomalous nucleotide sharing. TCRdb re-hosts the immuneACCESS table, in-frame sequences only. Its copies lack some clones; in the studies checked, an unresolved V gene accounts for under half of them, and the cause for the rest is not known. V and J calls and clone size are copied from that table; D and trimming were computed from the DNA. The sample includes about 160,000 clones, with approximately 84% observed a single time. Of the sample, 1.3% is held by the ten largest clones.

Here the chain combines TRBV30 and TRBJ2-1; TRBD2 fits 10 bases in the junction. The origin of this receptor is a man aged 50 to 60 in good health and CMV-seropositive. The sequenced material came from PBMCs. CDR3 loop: CAWSGIAGGNEQFF. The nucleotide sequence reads TGTGCCTGGAGTGGGATAGCGGGGGGAAATGAGCAGTTCTTC.